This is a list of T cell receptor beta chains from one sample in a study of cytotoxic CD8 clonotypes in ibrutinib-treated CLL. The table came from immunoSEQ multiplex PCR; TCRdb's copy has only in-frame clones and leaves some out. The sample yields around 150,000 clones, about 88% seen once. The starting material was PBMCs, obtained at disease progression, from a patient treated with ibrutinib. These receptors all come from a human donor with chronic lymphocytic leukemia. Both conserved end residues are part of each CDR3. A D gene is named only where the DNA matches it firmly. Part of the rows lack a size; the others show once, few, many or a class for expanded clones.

cdr3_aa: CASSLRGRGDEQYF
cdr3_nt: TGTGCCAGCAGTTTACGGGGTAGAGGTGACGAGCAGTACTTC
clone_size: -
d_call: -
v_call: TRBV27
j_call: TRBJ2-7

cdr3_aa: CASSEGRLEQFF
cdr3_nt: TGTGCCAGCAGTGAAGGTCGACTGGAGCAGTTCTTC
clone_size: -
d_call: -
v_call: TRBV2
j_call: TRBJ2-1

cdr3_aa: CASSPDRAQGGYGYTF
cdr3_nt: TGTGCCAGCTCACCAGACAGGGCGCAGGGGGGCTATGGCTACACCTTC
clone_size: -
d_call: TRBD1
v_call: TRBV18
j_call: TRBJ1-2

cdr3_aa: CASSILAGGPGTGELFF
cdr3_nt: TGTGCCAGTAGTATTTTAGCGGGAGGGCCGGGCACCGGGGAGCTGTTTTTT
clone_size: -
d_call: TRBD2
v_call: TRBV19
j_call: TRBJ2-2

cdr3_aa: CASTPGQGRQETQYF
cdr3_nt: TGTGCCAGCACACCGGGGCAGGGGAGGCAAGAGACCCAGTACTTC
clone_size: -
d_call: -
v_call: TRBV5-5
j_call: TRBJ2-5

cdr3_aa: CASSVVTGYNPRDGYTF
cdr3_nt: TGTGCCAGCAGCGTAGTTACAGGGTATAACCCTCGAGATGGCTACACCTTC
clone_size: -
d_call: -
v_call: TRBV9
j_call: TRBJ1-2

cdr3_aa: CASSFYTGELFF
cdr3_nt: TGTGCCAGCAGCTTTTACACCGGGGAGCTGTTTTTT
clone_size: -
d_call: -
v_call: TRBV7-2
j_call: TRBJ2-2

cdr3_aa: CASSFQQHSYEQYF
cdr3_nt: TGTGCCAGCAGCTTTCAACAGCATTCCTACGAGCAGTACTTC
clone_size: -
d_call: -
v_call: TRBV11-2
j_call: TRBJ2-7

cdr3_aa: CASSWASGRTGELFF
cdr3_nt: TGTGCCAGCAGCTGGGCTAGCGGGAGAACCGGGGAGCTGTTTTTT
clone_size: once
d_call: TRBD2
v_call: TRBV7-8
j_call: TRBJ2-2

cdr3_aa: CASSIFAGGTYEQYF
cdr3_nt: TGTGCCAGTAGTATATTTGCAGGGGGCACCTACGAGCAGTACTTC
clone_size: -
d_call: TRBD1
v_call: TRBV19
j_call: TRBJ2-7

cdr3_aa: CASSPTPPRLAGEQYF
cdr3_nt: TGTGCCAGCAGCCCCACCCCCCCCCGACTAGCGGGCGAGCAGTACTTC
clone_size: -
d_call: TRBD2
v_call: TRBV7-3
j_call: TRBJ2-7

cdr3_aa: CASSLRKQVHEQYF
cdr3_nt: TGTGCCAGCAGCTTACGGAAACAGGTACACGAGCAGTACTTC
clone_size: -
d_call: -
v_call: TRBV7-6
j_call: TRBJ2-7

cdr3_aa: CAISDGGSGNTIYF
cdr3_nt: TGTGCCATCAGTGATGGGGGCTCTGGAAACACCATATATTTT
clone_size: -
d_call: -
v_call: TRBV10-3
j_call: TRBJ1-3

cdr3_aa: CASSSPGRMNTEAFF
cdr3_nt: TGTGCCAGCAGTTCACCGGGACGGATGAACACTGAAGCTTTCTTT
clone_size: -
d_call: -
v_call: TRBV27
j_call: TRBJ1-1

cdr3_aa: CASSQSGRAPYEQYF
cdr3_nt: TGTGCCAGCAGCCAGAGCGGGAGGGCCCCCTACGAGCAGTACTTC
clone_size: -
d_call: TRBD2
v_call: TRBV13
j_call: TRBJ2-7

cdr3_aa: CASSLDPNEGYTF
cdr3_nt: TGTGCCAGCTCACTTGACCCTAACGAAGGCTACACCTTC
clone_size: -
d_call: -
v_call: TRBV18
j_call: TRBJ1-2

cdr3_aa: CASSQDLNSYGYTF
cdr3_nt: TGCGCCAGCAGCCAAGATCTGAATTCCTATGGCTACACCTTC
clone_size: -
d_call: -
v_call: TRBV4-3
j_call: TRBJ1-2

cdr3_aa: CASSLNSGLQETQYF
cdr3_nt: TGTGCCAGCAGTTTAAACAGTGGCCTCCAAGAGACCCAGTACTTC
clone_size: -
d_call: -
v_call: TRBV28
j_call: TRBJ2-5

cdr3_aa: CASSSTGNQPQHF
cdr3_nt: TGTGCCAGCAGCTCTACAGGGAATCAGCCCCAGCATTTT
clone_size: few
d_call: -
v_call: TRBV9
j_call: TRBJ1-5

cdr3_aa: CASSLSYKVSSYNEQFF
cdr3_nt: TGTGCCAGCAGCCTGTCGTACAAGGTGAGCTCCTACAATGAGCAGTTCTTC
clone_size: -
d_call: -
v_call: TRBV9
j_call: TRBJ2-1

cdr3_aa: CSWGSGRAGDTNEQFF
cdr3_nt: TGCTCGTGGGGTAGCGGGAGGGCCGGTGATACCAATGAGCAGTTCTTC
clone_size: -
d_call: TRBD2
v_call: TRBV29-1
j_call: TRBJ2-1

cdr3_aa: CASSRTGGNEQFF
cdr3_nt: TGCGCCAGCAGCCGAACAGGTGGCAATGAGCAGTTCTTC
clone_size: -
d_call: -
v_call: TRBV4-1
j_call: TRBJ2-1

cdr3_aa: CASGPLMGGGEQYF
cdr3_nt: TGTGCCAGCGGACCACTGATGGGGGGGGGCGAGCAGTACTTC
clone_size: -
d_call: TRBD2
v_call: TRBV27
j_call: TRBJ2-7

cdr3_aa: CASSLASGSSYEQYF
cdr3_nt: TGTGCCAGCAGTTTAGCTAGCGGGAGCTCCTACGAGCAGTACTTC
clone_size: -
d_call: TRBD2
v_call: TRBV6-6
j_call: TRBJ2-7